This T cell receptor beta chain was sequenced for a study of cytomegalovirus exposure and HLA in healthy donors. The PCR used 60 Vbeta and 13 Jbeta primers. Clones were read by immunoSEQ multiplex PCR, and TCRdb kept only the in-frame ones, dropping some. In the table there are about 160,000 clones, approximately 82% of which are singletons. This CDR3 has 17 residues. Trimming removed 5 bases from V and 0 bases from J, with 17 bases in between. Germline lookup yields CDR1 SGHVS and CDR2 FQNEAQ. The genes are TRBV7-8 and TRBJ1-3; D is ambiguous. The TCR sequence derives from a man aged 50 or older in good health and CMV-seropositive. The sample comprised PBMCs. The CDR3 nucleotides read TGTGCCAGCAGCCCCCGGGGAGCTCTAAGCTCTGGAAACACCATATATTTT. This codes for CASSPRGALSSGNTIYF.